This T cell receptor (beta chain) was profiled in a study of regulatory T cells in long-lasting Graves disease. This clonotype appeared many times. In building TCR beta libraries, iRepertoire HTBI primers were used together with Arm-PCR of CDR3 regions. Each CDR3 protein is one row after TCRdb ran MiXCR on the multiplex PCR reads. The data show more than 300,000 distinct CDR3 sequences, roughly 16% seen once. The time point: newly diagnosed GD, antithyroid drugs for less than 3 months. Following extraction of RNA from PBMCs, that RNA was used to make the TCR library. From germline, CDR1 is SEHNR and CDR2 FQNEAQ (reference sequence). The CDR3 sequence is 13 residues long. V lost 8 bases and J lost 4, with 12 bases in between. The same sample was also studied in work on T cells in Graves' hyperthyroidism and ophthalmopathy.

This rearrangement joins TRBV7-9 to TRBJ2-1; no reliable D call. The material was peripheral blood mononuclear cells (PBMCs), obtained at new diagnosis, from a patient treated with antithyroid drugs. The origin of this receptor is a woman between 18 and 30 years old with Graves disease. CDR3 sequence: CASSKVEYNEQFF. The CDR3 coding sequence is TGTGCCAGCTCCAAGGTCGAGTACAATGAGCAGTTCTTC.